One and the same sample provided the 32 T cell receptor beta chains below, sequenced in a study of blood T cells in healthy people across ages. Next came a second PCR, run for about 7 to 12 cycles, which used a sample-barcoded 5' primer along with a J-beta primer mix. MiXCR, run by TCRdb on the 5' RACE reads, gives a single entry per CDR3 protein. The table lists about 730,000 distinct CDR3 sequences, roughly 45% of them singletons. The sample comprised blood. These receptors were taken from a woman aged 60-75 years in good health.

The chain combines TRBV18 with TRBJ2-1, with D hard to call. The CDR3 contains 14 residues. Per germline, CDR1 KGHSH and CDR2 LQKENI. The ends were cut back, 5 bases at V and 2 bases at J, with 10 bases in the middle. CDR3 residues: CASSTCSPYNEQFF. CDR3 DNA: TGTGCCAGCTCAACCTGTAGCCCCTACAATGAGCAGTTCTTC.

Worth noting for this clonotype: This could be a read error, since a much larger clone is one nucleotide away. The rearrangement uses TRBV2 and TRBJ2-7; 9 nucleotides line up with TRBD1. The junction had 14 bases not matched to a gene; V was cut back by 5 bases and J by 12 bases. The CDR3 consists of 14 residues. CDR1 and CDR2 (germline): SNHLY, FYNNEI. CDR3 loop: CASSLQGAGETRYF. Here the CDR3 DNA reads TGTGCCAGCAGTTTACAGGGGGCGGGAGAGACCCGGTACTTC. The whole variable domain, filled in from reference TRBV2 and TRBJ2-7, reads EPEVTQTPSHQVTQMGQEVILRCVPISNHLYFYWYRQILGQKVEFLVSFYNNEISEKSEIFDDQFSVERPDGSNFTLKIRSTKLEDSAMYFCASSLQGAGETRYFGPGTRLTVT.

This CDR3 reads CAWSGGWTGELFF. DNA for the CDR3: TGTGCCTGGAGTGGAGGGTGGACCGGGGAGCTGTTTTTT. This rearrangement joins TRBV30 to TRBJ2-2; TRBD2 is a possible D gene (5 bases). Trimming took off 1 base at V and 5 bases at J, with 8 bases between the two ends. The CDR3 has 13 amino acids. Germline V gene sequence: CDR1 GTSNPN, CDR2 SVGIG (reference sequence).

The gene calls are TRBV6-6 and TRBJ2-5, with a weak D call TRBD2 (5 bases). V gave up 6 bases and J gave up 4 bases, with 21 bases separating them. The CDR3 length is 16 residues. The germline V gene encodes CDR1 MNHNY and CDR2 SVGAGI (reference sequence). This CDR3 reads CASSHGLRSSPETQYF. CDR3 nucleotides: TGTGCCAGCAGCCATGGCCTCCGGTCTAGCCCAGAGACCCAGTACTTC.

In its sample, this clonotype was seen a few times. The V and J genes are TRBV6-2 or TRBV6-3 and TRBJ2-1, with 10 bases matching TRBD2. Germline V gene lookup returns CDR1 MNHEY and CDR2 SVGEGT. Trimming cost V 4 bases and J 6 bases; bases outside gene matches: 6. The CDR3 spans 15 residues. DNA of the CDR3: TGTGCCAGCAGTTCCTTTAGCGGGGGGCTCAATGAGCAGTTCTTC. Amino acids: CASSSFSGGLNEQFF.

The rearrangement links TRBV18 to TRBJ1-6, with D unresolved. CDR1 KGHSH and CDR2 LQKENI come from the germline V gene. Trimming stripped 4 bases from V and 3 bases from J, with 13 bases between. The CDR3 totals 16 residues. This CDR3 reads CASSQQSPLYNSPLHF. CDR3 nucleotide sequence: TGTGCCAGCTCACAACAGAGCCCTCTCTATAATTCACCCCTCCACTTT.

The chain carries TRBV29-1 and TRBJ2-1; 11 positions agree with TRBD2. The J call may not be correct, given that the DNA end is closer to TRBJ2-7. The CDR3 is made up of 14 amino acids. Germline V gives CDR1 SQVTM, CDR2 ANQGSEA. As DNA, the CDR3 is TGCAGCGCACTCGGACTAGCGGGTTACAATGAGCAGTACTTC. Its translation is CSALGLAGYNEQYF.

In this sample, this clonotype turned up once. Mismatch with germline at one junction end may stem from a read error. The V call is TRBV10-2, the J call TRBJ2-3, with 10 bases that match TRBD1. The CDR3 contains 16 residues. CDR1 and CDR2 (germline): WSHSY, SAAADI. The CDR3 DNA reads as TGCGCCAGCACGGTCGGCGGGACAGGGGCGACAGATACGCGGTATTTT. Its translation is CASTVGGTGATDTRYF.

This clonotype was detected a few times. The chain joins TRBV9 to TRBJ2-1, with D perhaps TRBD2 (6 bases). Trimming removed 0 bases at V and 4 bases at J, with 20 bases between. The CDR3 runs 18 residues. The V gene's germline CDR1 is SGDLS and CDR2 YYNGEE. Here the CDR3 DNA reads TGTGCCAGCAGCGTAGTTAGCGGCTCCCTTCCGGGGTACAATGAGCAGTTCTTC. It codes for CASSVVSGSLPGYNEQFF.

The chain has TRBV11-2 and TRBJ1-1, with D perhaps matching TRBD1 (5 bases). This CDR3 has 14 residues. The germline V gene has CDR1 SGHAT and CDR2 FQNNGV. Trimming took 10 bases from V and 0 from J, leaving 15 bases between them. CDR3 in DNA: TGTGCCACCGCAACGGGGCCAATGAACACTGAAGCTTTCTTT. It is translated as CATATGPMNTEAFF.

V is TRBV3-1 and J is TRBJ1-4; D gene ambiguous. The germline V and J ends were trimmed by 3 bases and 6 bases, with 11 bases remaining between them. The germline CDR1 and CDR2 sequences are LGHDT and YNNKEL (reference sequence). This CDR3 is 14 amino acids long. The CDR3 spells CASSQGRVDEKLFF. The CDR3 DNA reads as TGTGCCAGCAGCCAGGGGAGAGTTGATGAAAAACTGTTTTTT.

About this clonotype itself: A much more abundant neighbour one base away suggests this may be a read error. The rearrangement links TRBV29-1 to TRBJ2-5; 10 bases are a match to TRBD1. The CDR3 length is 15 residues. The J segment lost 6 bases and the V segment lost 7 bases, leaving 14 bases of the junction unmatched. Germline assignment: CDR1 SQVTM and CDR2 ANQGSEA. CDR3 nucleotides: TGCAGCGCTAAAGCGGCGGGGACAGGGGAGAAGACCCAGTACTTC. The encoded protein is CSAKAAGTGEKTQYF.

The chain joins TRBV27 to TRBJ2-5, with 8 nucleotides matching TRBD1. The J call is uncertain, as TRBJ2-7 better fits the DNA end. Germline lookup yields CDR1 MNHEY and CDR2 SMNVEV (reference sequence). The CDR3 extends over 16 amino acids. The CDR3 protein is CASSLTGTGATYEQYF. DNA of the CDR3: TGTGCCAGCAGTTTGACGGGGACAGGTGCAACCTACGAGCAGTACTTC.

In its sample, this clonotype was seen many times. The chain couples TRBV5-1 to TRBJ2-5; 10 nucleotides align to TRBD2. The V gene end was trimmed by 0 bases and the J gene end by 2 bases; junction bases not matched to a gene: 4. Germline values: CDR1 SGHRS, CDR2 YFSETQ. The CDR3 is 16 residues long. The CDR3 loop reads CASSLAPAGGQETQYF. The DNA for the CDR3 is TGCGCCAGCAGCTTGGCGCCAGCGGGGGGGCAAGAGACCCAGTACTTC.

The gene calls are TRBV7-9 and TRBJ2-5, with D tentatively TRBD2 (5 bases). The length of the CDR3 is 15 residues. V lost 2 bases and J lost 1, with 11 bases in between. CDR1 and CDR2 (germline): SEHNR, FQNEAQ (reference sequence). The CDR3 region has the DNA TGTGCCAGCAGCTTACGGGCTAGCAGCCAAGAGACCCAGTACTTC. Translating it yields CASSLRASSQETQYF. The full variable domain, in which reference TRBV7-9 and TRBJ2-5 provide the parts outside the CDR3, is DTGVSQNPRHKITKRGQNVTFRCDPISEHNRLYWYRQTLGQGPEFLTYFQNEAQLEKSRLLSDRFSAERPKGSFSTLEIQRTEQGDSAMYLCASSLRASSQETQYFGPGTRLLVL.

This clonotype occurred a few times. The chain links TRBV6-5 to TRBJ2-7; D gene uncertain. The CDR3 is 14 amino acids. Germline CDR1 is MNHEY and CDR2 is SVGAGI. The V end was cut by 5 bases, the J end by 1 base, with 12 bases between. The CDR3 protein is CASSPRPRSYEQYF. CDR3 coding DNA: TGTGCCAGCAGTCCCCGGCCCCGTTCCTACGAGCAGTACTTC.

The V gene is TRBV5-1, the J gene TRBJ2-1; D is unclear. The CDR3 totals 16 residues. Germline V gene lookup returns CDR1 SGHRS and CDR2 YFSETQ. The germline V and J ends were trimmed by 0 bases and 3 bases, with 13 bases remaining between them. In DNA form, the CDR3 reads TGCGCCAGCAGCTTGGAGGCAAACCTCGTCTACAATGAGCAGTTCTTC. This encodes CASSLEANLVYNEQFF.

This clonotype was picked up many times. V usage is TRBV4-3 and J usage is TRBJ1-2; D unresolved. The germline V gene encodes CDR1 LGHNA and CDR2 YSLEER. CDR3 length equals 14 residues. The V and J ends lost 0 bases and 7 bases respectively, with 12 bases between them. The CDR3 loop reads CASSQDRRTSGYTF. The CDR3 DNA reads as TGCGCCAGCAGCCAAGATCGACGGACTAGTGGCTACACCTTC.

V usage is TRBV9 and J usage is TRBJ2-3; 15 bases agree with TRBD2. The CDR3 sequence is 19 residues long. Germline assignment: CDR1 SGDLS and CDR2 YYNGEE. Trimming cost V 0 bases and J 2 bases; bases outside gene matches: 7. In DNA, the CDR3 is TGTGCCAGCAGCGTAGTGGGACTAGCGGGGGGAACTAACACAGATACGCAGTATTTT. Its protein product is CASSVVGLAGGTNTDTQYF.

The chain uses TRBV14 and TRBJ1-1, with D possibly being TRBD1 (6 bases). V was shortened by 4 bases and J by 5 bases, with 11 bases between the two germline ends. The CDR3 length is 13 residues. CDR1 and CDR2 from the germline V gene are SGHDN and FVKESK. The chain's CDR3 is CASSRQAGTEAFF. The CDR3 DNA reads as TGTGCCAGCAGCCGACAGGCGGGGACTGAAGCTTTCTTT. Full variable domain (remainder filled in from reference TRBV14 and TRBJ1-1): EAGVTQFPSHSVIEKGQTVTLRCDPISGHDNLYWYRRVMGKEIKFLLHFVKESKQDESGMPNNRFLAERTGGTYSTLKVQPAELEDSGVYFCASSRQAGTEAFFGQGTRLTVV.

The chain couples TRBV11-2 to TRBJ1-2, with 12 bases that match TRBD1. From germline, CDR1 is SGHAT and CDR2 FQNNGV. The length of the CDR3 is 16 residues. Trimming removed 4 bases from V and 8 bases from J; junction bases left unmatched: 11. CDR3 in DNA: TGTGCCAGCAGCTCGGGGACAGGGGGCGGTTGGAAGGGCTACACCTTC. Amino acid sequence: CASSSGTGGGWKGYTF.

The chain recombines TRBV13 with TRBJ1-6, with D maybe TRBD1 (5 bases). The V gene's germline CDR1 is PRHDT and CDR2 FYEKMQ (reference sequence). This CDR3 contains 17 residues. Trimming stripped 4 bases from V and 0 bases from J, with 13 bases between. This chain's CDR3 is CASSYGGTSSYNSPLHF. DNA of the CDR3: TGTGCCAGCAGCTACGGGGGGACGAGCTCCTATAATTCACCCCTCCACTTT.

This clonotype was detected a few times. V is TRBV28 and J is TRBJ2-4; possible D gene TRBD2, 5 bases. V was trimmed by 7 bases and J by 1 base, leaving 11 bases between them. The CDR3 is 14 amino acids. Germline lookup yields CDR1 MDHEN and CDR2 SYDVKM. The CDR3 loop reads CASNPGIAKNIQYF. In DNA, the CDR3 is TGTGCCAGCAACCCGGGGATTGCCAAAAACATTCAGTACTTC.

This clonotype has more than one count but fewer than ten. The CDR3, as DNA: TGTGCCAGCAGTTACACCCGTCCAGGACCAGGCGGGGAGCAGTACTTC. Protein sequence: CASSYTRPGPGGEQYF. The chain recombines TRBV6-2 or TRBV6-3 with TRBJ2-7, with a tentative D call TRBD2 (5 bases). This CDR3 comprises 16 residues. V was trimmed by 2 bases and J by 7 bases, leaving 21 bases between them. The germline gives CDR1 MNHEY, CDR2 SVGEGT.

The table lists this clonotype with a few counts. The chain has TRBV20-1 and TRBJ2-1, with TRBD2 matching 8 bases. The V and J ends lost 6 bases and 7 bases, in that order; junction bases with no gene match: 8. This CDR3 has 13 amino acids. Germline CDR1 is DFQATT and CDR2 is SNEGSKA (reference sequence). DNA of the CDR3: TGCAGTGCCCCGAGACTAGCGCGGAATGAGCAGTTCTTC. Protein sequence: CSAPRLARNEQFF.

The rearrangement joins TRBV12-3 or TRBV12-4 to TRBJ2-1; TRBD1 is a possible D gene (5 bases). Trimming cost V 4 bases and J 14 bases, with 15 bases left between them. The CDR3 consists of 12 residues. CDR3 DNA: TGTGCCAGCAGTTACAGACAGATCCGAAAGTTCTTC. Translation gives CASSYRQIRKFF.

This clonotype has ten or more counts. V is TRBV5-1 and J is TRBJ2-5; 10 nucleotides match TRBD1. The V and J ends lost 5 bases and 1 base, in that order; junction bases with no gene match: 5. Germline loops: CDR1 SGHRS, CDR2 YFSETQ. The CDR3 consists of 15 residues. The CDR3: CASRIRTGGQETQYF. The CDR3 DNA sequence: TGCGCCAGCAGAATCCGGACAGGGGGCCAAGAGACCCAGTACTTC.

Only a few counts were recorded for this clonotype. This chain connects TRBV4-3 to TRBJ2-1; tentative D call: TRBD2 (6 bases). CDR3 length: 14 residues. With 0 bases removed from V and 15 bases from J, the gap between germline ends came to 18 bases. From germline, CDR1 is LGHNA and CDR2 YSLEER. CDR3 in amino acids: CASSQDGVGGGGFF. The CDR3 DNA is TGCGCCAGCAGCCAAGATGGGGTGGGGGGAGGAGGGTTCTTC.

This clonotype was recorded at least ten times. The chain recombines TRBV20-1 with TRBJ2-1; D might be TRBD1 (5 bases). The V end lost 5 bases, the J end lost 2 bases, and 13 bases lay between the germline ends. This CDR3 is 14 amino acids long. Germline lookup yields CDR1 DFQATT and CDR2 SNEGSKA (reference sequence). The CDR3 DNA follows: TGCAGTGCTCAGAGGCAGGGCGCCTACAATGAGCAGTTCTTC. Translation: CSAQRQGAYNEQFF.

This clonotype occurred a few times. The rearrangement uses TRBV2 and TRBJ2-7, with D perhaps matching TRBD2 (5 bases). This CDR3 contains 14 residues. The V gene's germline CDR1 is SNHLY and CDR2 FYNNEI. Trimming stripped 5 bases from V and 0 bases from J, with 11 bases between. The CDR3, as DNA: TGTGCCAGCAGTCCCGGGGATAGCTCCTACGAGCAGTACTTC. Amino acid sequence: CASSPGDSSYEQYF.

The rearrangement joins TRBV7-9 to TRBJ2-2, with D hard to call. Trimming took 6 bases from V and 6 from J, leaving 14 bases between them. The V gene's germline CDR1 is SEHNR and CDR2 FQNEAQ (reference sequence). CDR3 length: 14 residues. The CDR3 sequence: CASRQALGSGELFF. CDR3 bases: TGTGCCAGCAGACAAGCTCTAGGGTCCGGGGAGCTGTTTTTT.

The gene calls are TRBV5-1 and TRBJ2-5; D gene uncertain. This CDR3 is built from 15 residues. Per the germline V gene, CDR1 is SGHRS and CDR2 is YFSETQ. Between the trimmed V and J ends, which lost 0 bases and 1 base, there was a span of 10 bases. The CDR3 DNA sequence: TGCGCCAGCAGCTTGGTTGCAGGTTTCCAAGAGACCCAGTACTTC. This encodes CASSLVAGFQETQYF. The full variable domain, with the rest looked up from reference TRBV5-1 and TRBJ2-5, is KAGVTQTPRYLIKTRGQQVTLSCSPISGHRSVSWYQQTPGQGLQFLFEYFSETQRNKGNFPGRFSGRQFSNSRSEMNVSTLELGDSALYLCASSLVAGFQETQYFGPGTRLLVL.